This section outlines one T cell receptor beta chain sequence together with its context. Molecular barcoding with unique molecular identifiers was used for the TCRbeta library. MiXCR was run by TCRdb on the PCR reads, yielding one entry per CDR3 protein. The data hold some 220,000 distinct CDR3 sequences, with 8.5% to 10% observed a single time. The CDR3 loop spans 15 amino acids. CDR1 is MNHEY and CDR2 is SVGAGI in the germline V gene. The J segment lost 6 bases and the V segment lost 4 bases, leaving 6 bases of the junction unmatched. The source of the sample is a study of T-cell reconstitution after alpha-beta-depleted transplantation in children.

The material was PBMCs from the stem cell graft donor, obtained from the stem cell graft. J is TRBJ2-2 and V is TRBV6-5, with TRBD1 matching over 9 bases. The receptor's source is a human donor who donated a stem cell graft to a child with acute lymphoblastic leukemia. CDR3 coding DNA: TGTGCCAGCAGTTTAGGACAGGGGATTGCCGGGGAGCTGTTTTTT. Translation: CASSLGQGIAGELFF.